This T cell receptor beta chain was sequenced for a study of blood T cell repertoires in COVID-19. Overall study: Acute-phase and convalescent COVID-19 samples originated in the United States, Italy and Spain. PBMCs, B-cell-depleted T cells, or T cells were the source of the cDNA or gDNA that made up the material.

This clone was picked up a small number of times. The CDR3 length is 14 residues. Germline V gene sequence: CDR1 MDHEN, CDR2 SYDVKM. J was trimmed by 7 bases and V by 6 bases; bases with no gene match: 4. Authors' analysis steps: Counts of nucleated cells, estimated from reference gene primer amplification, were obtained. The repertoire was sequenced with immunoSEQ multiplex PCR; TCRdb's copy has only in-frame clones and lacks some. That table supplies the V and J calls and clone size; D and trimming were determined from the DNA. This table has 410,000 or so clones, 80% to 90% appearing once. The rearrangement joins TRBV28 to TRBJ1-6; 9 bases align to TRBD1. This clonotype originated in a woman aged 25-40 years with active or convalescent COVID-19. Sequenced sample: peripheral blood. CDR3 in amino acids: CASSKGQGNSPLHF. The CDR3 DNA sequence: TGTGCCAGCAGCAAGGGACAGGGAAATTCACCCCTCCACTTT.